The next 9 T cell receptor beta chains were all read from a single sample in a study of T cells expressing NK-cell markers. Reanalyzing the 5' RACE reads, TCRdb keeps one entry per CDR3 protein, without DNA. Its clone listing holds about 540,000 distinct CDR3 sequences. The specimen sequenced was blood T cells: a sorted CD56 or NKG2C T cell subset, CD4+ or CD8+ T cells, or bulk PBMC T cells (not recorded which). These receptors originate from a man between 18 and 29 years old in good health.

Here the CDR3 reads CASSESGTRNRYTQYF. The chain joins TRBV10-1 to TRBJ2-3; without DNA, the TCRdb call of TRBD2 cannot be checked. There are 16 residues in the CDR3. The V gene's germline CDR1 is WNHNN and CDR2 SYGVQD (reference sequence).

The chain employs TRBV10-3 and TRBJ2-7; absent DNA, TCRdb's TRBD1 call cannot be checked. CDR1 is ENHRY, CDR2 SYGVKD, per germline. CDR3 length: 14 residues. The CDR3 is CAISESGHFYEQYF.

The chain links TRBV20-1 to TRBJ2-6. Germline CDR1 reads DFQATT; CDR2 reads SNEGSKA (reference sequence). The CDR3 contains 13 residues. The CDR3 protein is CSLKESGANVLTF.

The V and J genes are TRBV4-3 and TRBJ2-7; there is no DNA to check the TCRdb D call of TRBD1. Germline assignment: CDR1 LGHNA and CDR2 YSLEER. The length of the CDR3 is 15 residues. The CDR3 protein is CASSQGVRGPYEQYF.

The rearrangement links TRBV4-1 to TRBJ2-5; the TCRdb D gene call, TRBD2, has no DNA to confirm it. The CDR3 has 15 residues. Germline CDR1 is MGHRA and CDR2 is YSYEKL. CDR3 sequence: CASSQSGTTRASQYF.

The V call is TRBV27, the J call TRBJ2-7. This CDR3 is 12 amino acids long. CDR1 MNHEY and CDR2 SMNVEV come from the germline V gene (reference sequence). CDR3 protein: CASSFSQTEQYF.

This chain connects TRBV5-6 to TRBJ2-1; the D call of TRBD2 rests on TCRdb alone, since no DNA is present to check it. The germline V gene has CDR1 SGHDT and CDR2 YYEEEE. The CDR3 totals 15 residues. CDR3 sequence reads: CASSLVVAVYNEQFF.

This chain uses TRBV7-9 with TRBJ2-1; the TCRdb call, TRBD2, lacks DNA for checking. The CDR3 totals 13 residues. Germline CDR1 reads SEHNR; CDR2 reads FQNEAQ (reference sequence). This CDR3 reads CASSLGQGLEQFF.

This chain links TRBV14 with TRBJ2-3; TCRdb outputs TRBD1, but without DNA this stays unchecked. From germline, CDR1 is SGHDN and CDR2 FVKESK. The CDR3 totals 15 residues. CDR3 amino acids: CASSQDRVPTDTQYF.